One and the same sample provided the 18 T cell receptor beta chains below, sequenced in a study of T cell responses to AZD1222 COVID-19 vaccine. Produced via immunoSEQ multiplex PCR; TCRdb's table is partial and in-frame only. The table includes 150,000 or so clones, over 80% detected once. The source was peripheral blood, collected 28 days after the second AZD1222 dose. These receptors were obtained from an adult who received the AZD1222 COVID-19 vaccine.

The chain uses TRBV7-8 and TRBJ2-1; TRBD2 matches 14 bases. The CDR3 extends over 17 amino acids. J lost 1 base, V lost 9 bases, and 8 bases had no gene match. Germline V gene lookup returns CDR1 SGHVS and CDR2 FQNEAQ. CDR3 residues: CASSGTSGSGSYNEQFF. The CDR3 nucleotides are TGTGCCAGTTCCGGGACTAGCGGGAGTGGGTCCTACAATGAGCAGTTCTTC.

This chain joins TRBV5-1 and TRBJ1-3; D unresolved. Looked up from germline, CDR1 is SGHRS and CDR2 is YFSETQ. The V end was cut by 0 bases, the J end by 2 bases, with 9 bases between. The CDR3 has 15 residues. The CDR3 spells CASSLVGGAGNTIYF. The CDR3 DNA reads as TGCGCCAGCAGCTTGGTAGGAGGTGCTGGAAACACCATATATTTT.

The chain combines TRBV4-2 with TRBJ2-7, with 9 positions matching TRBD2. Germline V CDR1 and CDR2: LGHNA, YNFKEQ. Trimming at V came to 2 bases and at J to 0 bases, leaving 5 bases not matched to a gene. The CDR3 covers 16 residues. For the CDR3, the DNA is TGTGCCAGCAGCCAACCTACTAGCGGGTCCTCCTACGAGCAGTACTTC. It translates to CASSQPTSGSSYEQYF.

J is TRBJ1-2 and V is TRBV6-5; D might be TRBD1 (6 bases). There are 15 residues in the CDR3. CDR1 is MNHEY and CDR2 is SVGAGI in the germline V gene. The V and J ends lost 4 bases and 4 bases respectively, with 16 bases between them. The CDR3 coding sequence is TGTGCCAGCAGTTCGGGACAACAGGGACTCTATGGCTACACCTTC. Its protein product is CASSSGQQGLYGYTF.

V usage is TRBV11-1 and J usage is TRBJ2-1, with no clear D. V dropped 4 bases and J dropped 7 bases, with 14 bases sitting between them. CDR1 and CDR2 from the germline V gene are SGHAT and FQDESV (reference sequence). The CDR3 has 14 amino acids. CDR3: CASSSARTLNEQFF. For the CDR3, the DNA is TGTGCCAGCAGCTCCGCCCGGACCTTAAATGAGCAGTTCTTC.

Remarks on this clone: A read error may account for a junction end that differs from germline. The chain couples TRBV6-6 to TRBJ2-7, with D perhaps assigned TRBD1 or TRBD2 (5 bases each). The CDR3 is 12 amino acids. CDR1 is MNHNY and CDR2 is SVGAGI in the germline V gene (reference sequence). In nucleotides, the CDR3 is TGTGCCAGCACCGACGGGACCCGGGGCCGGCACTTC. Protein: CASTDGTRGRHF.

The CDR3 DNA is TGTGCCAGCAGCCAAAATCAAAGGCAAGCAGGTCAGCCCCAGCATTTT. Its protein is CASSQNQRQAGQPQHF. This chain uses TRBV4-2 with TRBJ1-5, with D uncertain. The germline V and J ends were trimmed by 2 bases and 6 bases, with 17 bases remaining between them. In germline, CDR1 is LGHNA, CDR2 YNFKEQ. The CDR3 runs to 16 residues.

The chain combines TRBV4-1 with TRBJ2-1; TRBD2 might be the D (5 bases). CDR1 and CDR2 from the germline V gene are MGHRA and YSYEKL. Trimming removed 0 bases from V and 0 bases from J, with 12 bases in between. The length of the CDR3 is 17 residues. CDR3 DNA: TGCGCCAGCAGCCAAGATAAGCGGAAAAGCTCCTACAATGAGCAGTTCTTC. Its protein is CASSQDKRKSSYNEQFF.

The rearrangement uses TRBV19 and TRBJ1-2, with 9 bases that match TRBD1. The J segment lost 4 bases and the V segment lost 3 bases, leaving 9 bases of the junction unmatched. Germline V gives CDR1 LNHDA, CDR2 SQIVND (reference sequence). CDR3 length: 16 residues. CDR3 loop: CASSIPGTGRIYGYTF. DNA of the CDR3: TGTGCCAGTAGTATTCCCGGGACAGGGAGAATCTATGGCTACACCTTC. The complete variable domain, with remaining parts taken from reference TRBV19 and TRBJ1-2, reads DGGITQSPKYLFRKEGQNVTLSCEQNLNHDAMYWYRQDPGQGLRLIYYSQIVNDFQKGDIAEGYSVSREKKESFPLTVTSAQKNPTAFYLCASSIPGTGRIYGYTFGSGTRLTVV.

The V gene is TRBV24-1, the J gene TRBJ1-1, with D maybe TRBD1 (5 bases). V was clipped by 1 base and J by 7 bases, with 6 bases between them. Germline CDR1 KGHDR, CDR2 SFDVKD. This CDR3 has 12 amino acids. In nucleotides, the CDR3 is TGTGCCACCAGTGATTTTACAGGTGAAGCTTTCTTT. It yields the protein CATSDFTGEAFF.

This clone was counted only a few times. The rearrangement uses TRBV18 and TRBJ2-7; tentative D call: TRBD1 (5 bases). Germline CDR1 and CDR2: KGHSH and LQKENI. The CDR3 contains 14 residues. Between the trimmed V and J ends, which lost 5 bases and 0 bases, there was a span of 11 bases. The CDR3 is CASSTMTDSYEQYF. For the CDR3, the DNA is TGTGCCAGCTCAACAATGACAGACTCCTACGAGCAGTACTTC.

The gene calls are TRBV15 and TRBJ2-1, with TRBD2 identical over 16 bases. This CDR3 region has 18 residues. With V trimmed by 0 bases and J by 7 bases, 6 bases remained unmatched. CDR1 is LNHNV and CDR2 is YYDKDF in the germline V gene (reference sequence). CDR3 in amino acids: CATSREGTSGRAGNEQFF. CDR3 sequence (DNA): TGTGCCACCAGCAGAGAAGGGACTAGCGGGAGGGCCGGGAATGAGCAGTTCTTC.

This clone was recorded a few times. The CDR3 loop is CASSLGQHNQPQHF. For the CDR3, the DNA is TGTGCCAGCAGCTTGGGACAGCACAATCAGCCCCAGCATTTT. V and J are TRBV5-6 and TRBJ1-5; a possible D gene is TRBD1 (5 bases). The CDR3 has 14 amino acids. V was cut by 0 bases and J by 3 bases, with 7 bases left in between. Germline V CDR1 and CDR2: SGHDT, YYEEEE.

The CDR3: CASSRGQGLLRSYNEQFF. The CDR3 nucleotides read TGTGCCAGCAGTCGGGGACAGGGCCTCTTACGCTCCTACAATGAGCAGTTCTTC. The chain uses TRBV2 and TRBJ2-1; 9 bases map to TRBD1. There are 18 residues in the CDR3. Germline CDR1 SNHLY, CDR2 FYNNEI. Trimming cost V 5 bases and J 0 bases; bases outside gene matches: 11.

The sample holds a few counts of this clone. This CDR3 is CASSLEGSGKQFF. The CDR3, as DNA: TGTGCCAGCAGCTTAGAGGGAAGCGGGAAGCAGTTCTTC. The chain uses TRBV7-9 and TRBJ2-1, with 7 bases aligning to TRBD2. The trim removed 1 base at V and 11 bases at J, leaving 5 bases unmatched. The CDR3 is made up of 13 amino acids. Per germline, CDR1 SEHNR and CDR2 FQNEAQ (reference sequence).

This chain joins TRBV7-9 and TRBJ2-5, with D possibly TRBD1 on 5 matching bases. V lost 4 bases and J lost 1, with 7 bases in between. The CDR3 runs 13 residues. Germline values: CDR1 SEHNR, CDR2 FQNEAQ (reference sequence). The CDR3 nucleotides are TGTGCCAGCAGCTCGACAGTCCAAGAGACCCAGTACTTC. Amino acids: CASSSTVQETQYF. Full variable domain (remainder filled in from reference TRBV7-9 and TRBJ2-5): DTGVSQNPRHKITKRGQNVTFRCDPISEHNRLYWYRQTLGQGPEFLTYFQNEAQLEKSRLLSDRFSAERPKGSFSTLEIQRTEQGDSAMYLCASSSTVQETQYFGPGTRLLVL.

The chain employs TRBV7-6 and TRBJ1-1, with 7 bases identical to TRBD1. The V gene end was trimmed by 5 bases and the J gene end by 5 bases; junction bases not matched to a gene: 14. From germline, CDR1 is SGHVS and CDR2 FNYEAQ. The CDR3 is 16 amino acids. The CDR3 DNA reads TGTGCCAGCAGCATCGACAGGGACAGTGGCGTGACTGAAGCTTTCTTT. This codes for CASSIDRDSGVTEAFF.

The chain combines TRBV28 with TRBJ1-2; TRBD1 aligns across 7 bases. V shed 1 base and J 5 bases; nucleotides not matched to a gene: 10. This CDR3 contains 16 residues. In germline, CDR1 is MDHEN, CDR2 SYDVKM. CDR3 nucleotide sequence: TGTGCCAGCAGTTTATTAGGGAGACGGGGACAGTATGGCTACACCTTC. As protein: CASSLLGRRGQYGYTF.